This T cell receptor beta chain was identified during a study of CD8 T cells in ankylosing spondylitis. Study-level points and caveats: The study looked at matched synovial fluid samples from ankylosing spondylitis patients. Disease-linked clones were reported to be significantly enriched there.

TCRdb reanalysed the 5' RACE reads using MiXCR and keeps one entry per CDR3 protein. The top ten hold roughly 0.67% of the sample, which has approximately 250,000 distinct CDR3 sequences, 20% to 30% seen once. Details on this clonotype: Its antigen is not identified.

This CDR3 is built from 14 residues. V was trimmed by 5 bases and J by 0 bases, leaving 11 bases between them. The source is a male donor with ankylosing spondylitis or in good health (not recorded which). The V gene is TRBV12-3 or TRBV12-4, the J gene TRBJ2-7; D possibly corresponds to TRBD1 (6 bases). The specimen was blood, either unsorted or a sorted T cell fraction (not recorded which). The CDR3 region has the DNA TGTGCCAGCAGTCGGACAGCGAGCTCCTACGAGCAGTACTTC. As protein: CASSRTASSYEQYF.